This TCR beta chain was sequenced during a study of cytomegalovirus exposure and HLA in healthy donors. Whole-study results and caveats: An analysis done earlier found most TCR beta V segments productive about 90% or about 30% of the time.

Remarks on this clone: As yet, its antigen is unknown.

The CDR3 consists of 15 residues. Trimming removed 0 bases at V and 2 bases at J, with 7 bases between. Germline lookup yields CDR1 LNHNV and CDR2 YYDKDF (reference sequence). With 60 Vbeta and 13 Jbeta primers, the PCR was carried out. The data were produced by immunoSEQ multiplex PCR, yet TCRdb's version contains in-frame clones alone and is incomplete. Of about 140,000 clones listed, around 73% are singletons. The sequence was collected from a human donor in good health. The chain couples TRBV15 to TRBJ1-4; unclear D gene. The specimen sequenced was PBMCs. CDR3 sequence reads: CATSREPGTNEKLFF. The CDR3, as DNA: TGTGCCACCAGCAGAGAACCCGGGACTAATGAAAAACTGTTTTTT.